These 22 T cell receptor beta chains were sequenced from one sample in a study of blood T cell repertoires in COVID-19. The data were produced by immunoSEQ multiplex PCR, yet TCRdb's version contains in-frame clones alone and is incomplete. The sample includes tens of thousands of clones, 70% to 75% of them seen just once. Material: peripheral blood. The receptors stem from a woman aged 45-65 years with active or convalescent COVID-19.

J is TRBJ2-7 and V is TRBV10-3, with D possibly being TRBD1 (6 bases). Germline-derived CDR1 and CDR2 are ENHRY and SYGVKD. CDR3 length: 13 amino acids. The germline V and J ends were trimmed by 6 bases and 5 bases, with 14 bases remaining between them. The CDR3 nucleotides are TGTGCCATCAGACTACAGGGTGGCCACGAGCAGTACTTC. It specifies CAIRLQGGHEQYF.

As DNA, the CDR3 is TGTGCTAGTGGTTTCCTTGTCGGAGCGAACACCGGGGAGCTGTTTTTT. Translation gives CASGFLVGANTGELFF. The J gene is TRBJ2-2, the V gene TRBV12-5; D unresolved. This CDR3 has 16 amino acids. Germline V gene data show CDR1 as LGHNT and CDR2 as FRNRAP. The V end lost 3 bases, the J end lost 0 bases, and 11 bases lay between the germline ends.

This chain connects TRBV7-9 to TRBJ2-5, with 8 bases aligning to TRBD2. The J segment lost 5 bases and the V segment lost 4 bases, leaving 12 bases of the junction unmatched. CDR3 length: 16 residues. Germline loops: CDR1 SEHNR, CDR2 FQNEAQ (reference sequence). CDR3 in DNA: TGTGCCAGCAGCTCAAATTCGGGAGGGCCTAGGGAGACCCAGTACTTC. Translated: CASSSNSGGPRETQYF. Full variable domain (missing parts from reference TRBV7-9 and TRBJ2-5): DTGVSQNPRHKITKRGQNVTFRCDPISEHNRLYWYRQTLGQGPEFLTYFQNEAQLEKSRLLSDRFSAERPKGSFSTLEIQRTEQGDSAMYLCASSSNSGGPRETQYFGPGTRLLVL.

V is TRBV5-8 and J is TRBJ1-5; 9 bases align to TRBD1. V lost 4 bases, J lost 4 bases, and 9 bases stayed unmatched. Germline V CDR1 and CDR2: SGHTS, YDEGEE. The CDR3 loop spans 16 amino acids. Here the CDR3 reads CASSNDLGTGNQPQHF. In DNA form, the CDR3 reads TGTGCCAGCAGCAATGACCTTGGGACAGGGAATCAGCCCCAGCATTTT.

This clone was seen a single time. The rearrangement joins TRBV25-1 to TRBJ2-1; 10 bases fit TRBD2. Germline CDR1 and CDR2: MGHDK and SYGVNS. Trimming cost V 4 bases and J 7 bases; bases outside gene matches: 1. The CDR3 is 13 residues long. This CDR3 is CASSGSGGNEQFF. Here the CDR3 DNA reads TGTGCCAGCAGTGGTAGCGGGGGGAATGAGCAGTTCTTC. Based on the CDR3 plus reference TRBV25-1 and TRBJ2-1, the full variable domain is EADIYQTPRYLVIGTGKKITLECSQTMGHDKMYWYQQDPGMELHLIHYSYGVNSTEKGDLSSESTVSRIRTEHFPLTLESARPSHTSQYLCASSGSGGNEQFFGPGTRLTVL.

This chain connects TRBV27 to TRBJ2-1; TRBD2 matches at 9 bases. CDR1 is MNHEY and CDR2 is SMNVEV in the germline V gene (reference sequence). V lost 2 bases, J lost 10 bases, and 6 bases stayed unmatched. CDR3 length: 14 amino acids. The CDR3 DNA sequence: TGTGCCAGCAGTTTAGCGGGAGGGCCTCGGGAGCAGTTCTTC. Amino acids: CASSLAGGPREQFF.

This clone was seen a single time. The chain couples TRBV7-9 to TRBJ2-6; D gene ambiguous. V lost 3 bases and J 1 base, leaving 4 bases between the germline ends. This CDR3 comprises 14 residues. Germline CDR1 is SEHNR and CDR2 is FQNEAQ (reference sequence). CDR3 sequence: CASSLSSGANVLTF. Here the CDR3 DNA reads TGTGCCAGCAGCTTGTCTTCTGGGGCCAACGTCCTGACTTTC.

This chain connects TRBV5-1 to TRBJ2-1; 7 nucleotides match TRBD2. There are 16 residues in the CDR3. The trim removed 1 base at V and 2 bases at J, leaving 6 bases unmatched. Germline CDR1 and CDR2: SGHRS and YFSETQ. The CDR3 sequence: CASSLIAGEAYNEQFF. The CDR3 DNA reads TGCGCCAGCAGCTTGATCGCGGGGGAAGCCTACAATGAGCAGTTCTTC. Full variable domain (rest looked up from reference TRBV5-1 and TRBJ2-1): KAGVTQTPRYLIKTRGQQVTLSCSPISGHRSVSWYQQTPGQGLQFLFEYFSETQRNKGNFPGRFSGRQFSNSRSEMNVSTLELGDSALYLCASSLIAGEAYNEQFFGPGTRLTVL.

The chain joins TRBV18 to TRBJ2-1; a possible D gene is TRBD1 (6 bases). Trimming stripped 3 bases from V and 7 bases from J, with 16 bases between. Germline values: CDR1 KGHSH, CDR2 LQKENI. CDR3 length: 15 amino acids. CDR3 loop: CASSPASIGGNEQFF. CDR3 nucleotide sequence: TGTGCCAGCTCACCGGCTAGCATAGGGGGAAATGAGCAGTTCTTC.

The CDR3 loop reads CASRDTGLDAYNEQFF. The CDR3 DNA reads TGTGCCAGTAGGGATACGGGACTAGATGCTTACAATGAGCAGTTCTTC. The chain couples TRBV19 to TRBJ2-1; 8 nucleotides align to TRBD2. The CDR3 contains 16 residues. J gave up 4 bases and V 6 bases, and 11 bases lay outside the gene matches. Germline CDR1 reads LNHDA; CDR2 reads SQIVND (reference sequence).

V usage is TRBV6-6 and J usage is TRBJ1-1; D uncertain. V lost 8 bases and J lost 4, with 8 bases in between. The CDR3 runs to 11 residues. Germline V gene sequence: CDR1 MNHNY, CDR2 SVGAGI (reference sequence). DNA of the CDR3: TGTGCCAGCGCAGCGACCACTGAAGCTTTCTTT. This translates into CASAATTEAFF.

Only a few counts were recorded for this clone. The chain employs TRBV9 and TRBJ2-3, with 12 bases that match TRBD2. This CDR3 is 16 amino acids long. Trimming at V came to 3 bases and at J to 5 bases, leaving 7 bases not matched to a gene. The germline V gene encodes CDR1 SGDLS and CDR2 YYNGEE. The CDR3 sequence: CASSGGGLAGLDTQYF. The CDR3 DNA follows: TGTGCCAGCAGCGGTGGGGGACTAGCGGGTCTAGATACGCAGTATTTT.

J is TRBJ1-1 and V is TRBV10-2, with D perhaps TRBD1 (5 bases). There are 13 residues in the CDR3. The V gene's germline CDR1 is WSHSY and CDR2 SAAADI. The V and J ends lost 5 bases and 10 bases respectively, with 17 bases between them. The CDR3 loop reads CASSQSGATGAFF. CDR3 DNA: TGCGCCAGCAGTCAGAGTGGGGCGACGGGAGCTTTCTTT.

V usage is TRBV24-1 and J usage is TRBJ2-1; 13 nucleotides match TRBD2. V was clipped by 2 bases and J by 6 bases; unmatched bases: 6. This CDR3 region has 17 residues. The germline gives CDR1 KGHDR, CDR2 SFDVKD. CDR3 nucleotide sequence: TGTGCCACCAGTGATTCTTCACTAGCGGGAGGGCTCAATGAGCAGTTCTTC. Protein sequence: CATSDSSLAGGLNEQFF.

CDR3 sequence reads: CSVEGQGARTDTQYF. The CDR3 DNA sequence: TGCAGCGTTGAAGGCCAGGGGGCGCGGACAGATACGCAGTATTTT. V gene TRBV29-1 combines with J gene TRBJ2-3; 8 positions match TRBD1. The CDR3 is 15 amino acids. Germline-derived CDR1 and CDR2 are SQVTM and ANQGSEA. V shed 1 base, J shed 3 bases, and the junction held 6 bases outside the gene matches.

This clone has only one observation. The rearrangement uses TRBV23-1 and TRBJ2-1; possible D gene TRBD2, 5 bases. TRBV23-1 is identified as an open reading frame with a role that is uncertain. This CDR3 has 16 amino acids. Trimming pared 5 bases from V and 2 bases from J, leaving 16 bases between. CDR3 in amino acids: CASSWTIGLTYNEQFF. CDR3 bases: TGCGCCAGCAGTTGGACGATTGGACTGACCTACAATGAGCAGTTCTTC.

The chain recombines TRBV30 with TRBJ1-5; TRBD1 aligns across 8 bases. The junction had 3 bases not matched to a gene; V was cut back by 0 bases and J by 2 bases. The germline CDR1 and CDR2 sequences are GTSNPN and SVGIG (reference sequence). There are 15 residues in the CDR3. For the CDR3, the DNA is TGTGCCTGGAGTGTCCAGGGGGCGCGCAATCAGCCCCAGCATTTT. Amino acid sequence: CAWSVQGARNQPQHF. The full variable domain, its missing parts supplied by reference TRBV30 and TRBJ1-5, is SQTIHQWPATLVQPVGSPLSLECTVEGTSNPNLYWYRQAAGRGLQLLFYSVGIGQISSEVPQNLSASRPQDRQFILSSKKLLLSDSGFYLCAWSVQGARNQPQHFGDGTRLSIL.

V gene TRBV6-1 combines with J gene TRBJ1-5, with a weak D call TRBD1 (6 bases). This CDR3 comprises 14 residues. The V gene lost 1 base and the J gene lost 9 bases, with 13 bases spanning the gap. In germline, CDR1 is MNHNS, CDR2 SASEGT. CDR3 residues: CASSEGAGERPQHF. Here the CDR3 DNA reads TGTGCCAGCAGTGAAGGGGCAGGGGAGCGGCCCCAGCATTTT.

CDR3 sequence reads: CASSSVGGGAGSYNEQFF. The CDR3, as DNA: TGTGCCAGCAGCTCTGTGGGAGGGGGTGCGGGCTCCTACAATGAGCAGTTCTTC. The chain combines TRBV3-1 (or the pseudogene TRBV3-2) with TRBJ2-1, with D possibly TRBD2 on 7 matching bases. CDR1 LGHDT and CDR2 YNNKEL come from the germline V gene (reference sequence). The CDR3 totals 18 residues. V was shortened by 5 bases and J by 0 bases, with 20 bases between the two germline ends.

This chain joins TRBV5-5 and TRBJ2-7; D is possibly TRBD2 (5 bases). V dropped 4 bases and J dropped 3 bases, with 17 bases sitting between them. The CDR3 spans 15 residues. Germline assignment: CDR1 SGHKS and CDR2 YYEKEE (reference sequence). CDR3 loop: CASSVIAGLNYEQYF. In DNA form, the CDR3 reads TGTGCCAGCAGCGTTATTGCGGGCCTCAACTACGAGCAGTACTTC.

J is TRBJ2-6 and V is TRBV2, with D hard to call. V lost 4 bases and J lost 0, with 7 bases in between. In germline, CDR1 is SNHLY, CDR2 FYNNEI. This CDR3 is 15 amino acids long. The CDR3 sequence is CASSAHSSGANVLTF. The CDR3 DNA reads as TGTGCCAGCAGTGCCCACTCCTCTGGGGCCAACGTCCTGACTTTC.

This chain joins TRBV9 and TRBJ2-2; 8 bases map to TRBD2. With V trimmed by 3 bases and J by 5 bases, 12 bases remained unmatched. CDR3 length equals 17 residues. Looked up from germline, CDR1 is SGDLS and CDR2 is YYNGEE. The CDR3 DNA reads as TGTGCCAGCAGCGGGGCCCACAGCGGGAGAGATACCGGGGAGCTGTTTTTT. This translates into CASSGAHSGRDTGELFF. Using reference TRBV9 and TRBJ2-2 for the parts outside the CDR3, the full variable domain is DSGVTQTPKHLITATGQRVTLRCSPRSGDLSVYWYQQSLDQGLQFLIQYYNGEERAKGNILERFSAQQFPDLHSELNLSSLELGDSALYFCASSGAHSGRDTGELFFGEGSRLTVL.